The sequence of this T cell receptor beta chain was determined in a study of shared clonotypes between healthy human individuals (TCRdb year 2020). Turning to the overall study: The cohort included three men and a couple of women between 18 and 49 years of age. For each donor, CD4 naive and CD4 memory were each run on three plates, CD8 naive on two plates, and CD8 memory on one plate. Blood TCR repertoires of five healthy adults were deeply sequenced to estimate repertoire size and the extent of clonotype sharing between individuals. Different laboratories and diverse techniques were used to prepare libraries and sequence TCR repertoires, to increase sequencing depth and limit assay-specific biases. Each donor's leukapheresis produced roughly between about 0.9 and 9.5 billion PBMCs.

Study-level results and caveats: Higher generation probabilities were observed for clonotypes shared by all four sorted-subset donors than for non-shared clonotypes. Sampling was restricted to blood, and TCR repertoires in tissues likely differ from the TCR repertoires found in blood. Based on pairwise subsampling, the degree of clonotype sharing among donors was expected to be affected by sequencing depth. Because the study included only a small number of donors, the genetic and exposure-history diversity represented was limited. Sharing across four donors was observed for around 4.8% of naive CD4, over 3% of naive CD8, around 2.5% of memory CD4, and roughly 0.4% of memory CD8 clonotypes. Estimated clonotype richness was generally larger for naive than for memory subsets. Incomplete sequencing was indicated by rarefaction of sorted-subset datasets, despite the large sequencing depth.

The donors were healthy, HIV-negative adults with no recently reported acute infections or vaccinations. Every donor was a Caucasian adult living in Nashville, Tennessee, USA. Magnetic negative selection was used to enrich CD4+ T cells, after which naive cells were positively selected on CD45RA and the negative fraction became the memory subset. After blood collection by leukapheresis, PBMCs were isolated using Ficoll-Histopaque density gradient centrifugation and then cryopreserved in the vapor phase of liquid nitrogen. Purity and quantity of every magnetically sorted T cell population were checked by analytical flow cytometry. From each sorted fraction, genomic DNA was isolated and quantified by UV absorbance on a Nanodrop 2000c. Notes on this clone: Its antigen specificity is not known. No base quality values were provided; no much bigger clone lies one nucleotide off.

As encoded in the germline V gene, CDR1 is MDHEN while CDR2 is SYDVKM. The CDR3 runs 14 residues from the cysteine to the phenylalanine. The retained sequence is limited to the CDR3, 42 bases, with the frame set at the first base. The germline V and J ends show losses of 6 bases and 3 bases respectively, and no gene match explains 7 bases of the junction. Using the deep immunoSEQ assay, multiplex PCR amplified TCR CDR3 regions from genomic DNA. Extracted genomic DNA from each cell subset was spread evenly across all wells of several immunoSEQ 96-well plates, with each plate serving as a replicate. Each replicate PCR for sorted subsets received about 210 ng genomic DNA, equal to roughly 30,000 T cell genomes. Purified libraries were measured with a Qubit 3.0 fluorometer, size-checked on a Bioanalyzer 2100, and measured again with the KAPA Library Quantification kit. Every immunoSEQ 96-well plate was sequenced on a separate single-read 150-cycle Illumina NextSeq 550 flow cell. In the authors' own workflow: Because the immunoSEQ output included only junctional sequences and no quality scores, the filtering could not be the same as the filtering used for full-length reads. To assign V/J genes and CDR3, sequences were annotated against IMGT germline references using PyIR, a Python wrapper for IgBLAST v1.9. Any read was removed if the V/J assignment was weak (E-value above 1e-6), the CDR3 was missing, or the read contained stop codons, out-of-frame junctions, or ambiguous translated residues. V3J clonotypes were defined as sequences sharing the same inferred V gene, J gene, and CDR3 amino acid sequence. The percentage overlap between two repertoires was calculated by dividing the number of shared unique clonotypes by the size of the smaller repertoire. Repertoire richness was assessed with RTK rarefaction, the Chao1 estimator, and Recon v2.1 estimates of unobserved clonotypes. For all TCRbeta clonotypes obtained by the gDNA method from a few donors, generation probabilities were computed with OLGA. Imported from immuneACCESS, the table was reduced by TCRdb to in-frame sequences with V and J called. These copies leave out some clones; in studies compared against another copy, an unresolved V gene accounts for under half, and the cause of the remainder is not known. V and J calls and clone size are copied from that table; D and trimming were computed from the DNA. This sample comprises approximately 2,300,000 clones, around 90% of them detected only once. The top ten clonotypes cover roughly 0.34% of the sample.

The sample comprised naive CD4+ T cells from PBMCs. Sample cell subset or site, as interpreted from the label and publication: CD45RA+ positively selected. This receptor was taken from a man between 18 and 35 years old in good health. Some clones in this sample may be carry-over from other donors' samples. Rearrangement joined TRBV28 to TRBJ2-7; 8 of the junction bases match TRBD1. The base sequence is TGTGCCAGCAGGTTGGACAGGGCCATCTACGAGCAGTACTTC. Translated, this is CASRLDRAIYEQYF.